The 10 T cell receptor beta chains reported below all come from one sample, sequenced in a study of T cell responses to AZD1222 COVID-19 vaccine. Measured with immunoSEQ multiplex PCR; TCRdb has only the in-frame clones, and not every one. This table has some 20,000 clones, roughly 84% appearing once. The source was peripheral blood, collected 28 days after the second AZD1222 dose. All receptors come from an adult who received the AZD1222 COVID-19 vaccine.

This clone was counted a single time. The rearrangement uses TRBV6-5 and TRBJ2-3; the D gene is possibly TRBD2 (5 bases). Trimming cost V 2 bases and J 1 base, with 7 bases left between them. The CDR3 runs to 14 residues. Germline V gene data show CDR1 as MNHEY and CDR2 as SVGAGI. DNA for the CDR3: TGTGCCAGCAGTTACGGACTGGGCACAGATACGCAGTATTTT. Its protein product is CASSYGLGTDTQYF.

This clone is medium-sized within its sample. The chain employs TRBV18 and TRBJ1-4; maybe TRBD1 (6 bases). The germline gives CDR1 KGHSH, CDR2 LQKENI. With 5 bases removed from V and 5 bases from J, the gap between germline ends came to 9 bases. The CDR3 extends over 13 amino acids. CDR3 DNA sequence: TGTGCCAGCTCAGGGGGCTTGAATGAAAAACTGTTTTTT. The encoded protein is CASSGGLNEKLFF.

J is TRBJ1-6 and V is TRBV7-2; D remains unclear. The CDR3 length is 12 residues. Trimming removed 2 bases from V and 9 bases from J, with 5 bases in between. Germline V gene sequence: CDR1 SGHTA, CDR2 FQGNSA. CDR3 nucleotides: TGTGCCAGCAGCTTATTGGGTTCACCCCTCCACTTT. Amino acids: CASSLLGSPLHF.

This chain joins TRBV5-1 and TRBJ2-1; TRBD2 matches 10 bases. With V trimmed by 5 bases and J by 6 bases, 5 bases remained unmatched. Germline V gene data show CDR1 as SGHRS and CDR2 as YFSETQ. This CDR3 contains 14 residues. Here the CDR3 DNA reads TGCGCCAGCAGTCCGCTAGCGGGAGTCAATGAGCAGTTCTTC. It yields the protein CASSPLAGVNEQFF.

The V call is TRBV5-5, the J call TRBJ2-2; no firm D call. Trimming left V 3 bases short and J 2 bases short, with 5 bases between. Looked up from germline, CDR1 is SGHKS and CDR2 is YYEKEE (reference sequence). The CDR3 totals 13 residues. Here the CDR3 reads CASSSANTGELFF. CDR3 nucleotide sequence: TGTGCCAGCAGCTCCGCCAACACCGGGGAGCTGTTTTTT. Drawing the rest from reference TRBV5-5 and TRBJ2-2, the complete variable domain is DAGVTQSPTHLIKTRGQQVTLRCSPISGHKSVSWYQQVLGQGPQFIFQYYEKEERGRGNFPDRFSARQFPNYSSELNVNALLLGDSALYLCASSSANTGELFFGEGSRLTVL.

Here the CDR3 reads CATRTGRNYGYTF. In nucleotides, the CDR3 is TGTGCCACCAGGACGGGACGAAACTATGGCTACACCTTC. The chain is built from TRBV24-1 and TRBJ1-2; a weak D match, TRBD1 (5 bases). The CDR3 loop spans 13 amino acids. The V gene's germline CDR1 is KGHDR and CDR2 SFDVKD. With 7 bases removed from V and 2 bases from J, the gap between germline ends came to 10 bases.

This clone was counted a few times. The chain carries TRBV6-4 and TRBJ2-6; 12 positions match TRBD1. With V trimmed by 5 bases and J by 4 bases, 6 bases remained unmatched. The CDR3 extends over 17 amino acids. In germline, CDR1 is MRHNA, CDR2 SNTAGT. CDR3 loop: CASSPGTGGSGANVLTF. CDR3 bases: TGTGCCAGCAGTCCCGGGACAGGGGGCTCCGGGGCCAACGTCCTGACTTTC.

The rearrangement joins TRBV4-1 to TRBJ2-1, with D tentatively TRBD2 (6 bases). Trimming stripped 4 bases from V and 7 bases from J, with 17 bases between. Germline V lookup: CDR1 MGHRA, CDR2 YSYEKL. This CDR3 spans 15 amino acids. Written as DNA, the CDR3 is TGCGCCAGCAGCCCCCTAGGCTTAGGAGGGAATGAGCAGTTCTTC. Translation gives CASSPLGLGGNEQFF.

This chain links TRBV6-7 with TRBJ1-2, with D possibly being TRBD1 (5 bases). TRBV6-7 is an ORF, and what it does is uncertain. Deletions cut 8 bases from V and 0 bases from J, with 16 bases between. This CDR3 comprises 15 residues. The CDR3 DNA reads TGTGCCAGCTCCACCCCGGGGCCTACTAACTATGGCTACACCTTC. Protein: CASSTPGPTNYGYTF.

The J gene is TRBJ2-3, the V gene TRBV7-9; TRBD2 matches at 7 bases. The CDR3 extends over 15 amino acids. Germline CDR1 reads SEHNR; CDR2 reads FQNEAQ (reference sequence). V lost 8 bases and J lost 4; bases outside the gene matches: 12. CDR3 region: CASRRGEGLADTQYF. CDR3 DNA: TGTGCCAGCCGGAGAGGGGAGGGCCTGGCAGATACGCAGTATTTT.